Listed below are T cell receptor beta chains from one sample, sequenced in a study of T-cell memory formation after mild COVID-19. One entry per CDR3 protein, called by TCRdb with MiXCR from the 5' RACE reads. Among about 430,000 distinct CDR3 sequences listed, more than 15% were seen once. The sample was PBMCs or a T cell subset sorted from them (not recorded which). These TCRs come from a man younger than 30 who had mild COVID-19 (a few samples of this study predate the infection). Cell type and time point are not known. CDR3s include the opening cysteine and the closing phenylalanine or tryptophan. The D gene is left open where the match is weak. The size entry is marked missing in some rows and otherwise reads once, few, many or a size class.

abundance	v_gene	j_gene	d_gene	CDR3nt	CDR3aa
NA	TRBV6-1	TRBJ1-1	NA	TGTGCCAGCAGTGGACAGTTAGTCCTTAACACTGAAGCTTTCTTT	CASSGQLVLNTEAFF
NA	TRBV19	TRBJ1-1	NA	TGTGCCAGTAGTACCGGACACGTGAACACTGAAGCTTTCTTT	CASSTGHVNTEAFF
few	TRBV12-3/TRBV12-4	TRBJ1-6	NA	TGTGCCAGCAGTTTAGACCCTGGGGGGACACCCCTCCACTTT	CASSLDPGGTPLHF
many	TRBV5-1	TRBJ2-3	NA	TGCGCCAGCAGCTTCGGGCAGGGGTTGGATACGCAGTATTTT	CASSFGQGLDTQYF
NA	TRBV4-2	TRBJ1-1	NA	TGTGCCAGCAGCCAACCAGGCGGTAGTGAAGCTTTCTTT	CASSQPGGSEAFF
NA	TRBV7-3	TRBJ2-3	NA	TGTGCCAGCAGACTACAGGGTTTCACAGATACGCAGTATTTT	CASRLQGFTDTQYF
few	TRBV2	TRBJ1-2	TRBD1	TGTGCCAGCAGTGAAGCCGGGACAGGGGCGGTCGGCTACACCTTC	CASSEAGTGAVGYTF
NA	TRBV7-6	TRBJ2-5	TRBD2	TGTGCCACGGGGGGGGGAATCCAAGAGACCCAGTACTTC	CATGGGIQETQYF
NA	TRBV7-9	TRBJ2-1	TRBD2	TGTGCCAGCAGCTTACGCCGGGCGGGGGAGAATGAGCAGTTCTTC	CASSLRRAGENEQFF
NA	TRBV12-3/TRBV12-4	TRBJ2-3	TRBD2	TGTGCCAGCACCCCCGAGGCGGGGGGAACAGATACGCAGTATTTT	CASTPEAGGTDTQYF
NA	TRBV7-2	TRBJ1-4	TRBD1	TGTGCCAGCAGCTCGGACAGGGGGCGGTATGAAAAACTGTTTTTT	CASSSDRGRYEKLFF
NA	TRBV25-1	TRBJ2-6	TRBD2	TGTGCCAGCGCACCCCCGGGAGGGGTCTCTGGGGCCAACGTCCTGACTTTC	CASAPPGGVSGANVLTF
NA	TRBV24-1	TRBJ2-1	TRBD1	TGTGCCACCAGTGGACAGGGGGGGAACAATGAGCAGTTCTTC	CATSGQGGNNEQFF
NA	TRBV12-3/TRBV12-4	TRBJ2-6	NA	TGTGCCAGCAGATTTGCTGGGGCCAACGTCCTGACTTTC	CASRFAGANVLTF
NA	TRBV20-1	TRBJ2-1	NA	TGCAGTGCTAGGGGGAGTTTAGGGCGGAATGAGCAGTTCTTC	CSARGSLGRNEQFF
NA	TRBV28	TRBJ1-5	NA	TGTGCCAGCAGCCCCTTGGAGGGACACAATCAGCCCCAGCATTTT	CASSPLEGHNQPQHF
NA	TRBV19	TRBJ2-5	TRBD2	TGTGCCAGTAGTATAGAGGCTAGCGGGGGGCAAGAGACCCAGTACTTC	CASSIEASGGQETQYF
few	TRBV28	TRBJ1-5	NA	TGTGCCAGCAGTCACGGACAGCTCAGCAATCAGCCCCAGCATTTT	CASSHGQLSNQPQHF
NA	TRBV7-6	TRBJ2-5	NA	TGTGCCAGCGCGGTTCGGGGCCGGGAAGGGGAGACCCAGTACTTC	CASAVRGREGETQYF
NA	TRBV4-3	TRBJ1-2	TRBD1	TGCGCCAGCAGCCAAGACACAGGGGCCTATGGCTACACCTTC	CASSQDTGAYGYTF
NA	TRBV5-1	TRBJ2-3	NA	TGCGCCAGCAGCTTGGGAGGGACGAACACAGATACGCAGTATTTT	CASSLGGTNTDTQYF
many	TRBV7-6	TRBJ2-7	NA	TGTGCCAGCAGCCGGGATTTAACCTACGAGCAGTACTTC	CASSRDLTYEQYF
NA	TRBV20-1	TRBJ2-7	NA	TGCAGTGCTACCCAGGGGGGGGCGAACGAGCAGTACTTC	CSATQGGANEQYF
NA	TRBV5-1	TRBJ2-1	NA	TGCGCCAGCAGCTTGGCAGGCAACTACAATGAGCAGTTCTTC	CASSLAGNYNEQFF
NA	TRBV20-1	TRBJ2-3	NA	TGCAGTGCTACAGGGCCCGTCACAGATACGCAGTATTTT	CSATGPVTDTQYF
NA	TRBV5-8	TRBJ2-5	NA	TGTGCCAGCAGCTTGGGTTTGGATGAGACCCAGTACTTC	CASSLGLDETQYF
NA	TRBV6-5	TRBJ1-5	NA	TGTGCCAGCAGCGTAACTACAGGCAGCAATCAGCCCCAGCATTTT	CASSVTTGSNQPQHF
NA	TRBV7-8	TRBJ2-5	NA	TGTGCCAGCAGCGACCGGGACCTAGGGAGGAAGACCCAGTACTTC	CASSDRDLGRKTQYF
few	TRBV12-3/TRBV12-4	TRBJ2-7	NA	TGTGCCAGCAGTTCCGGGCCCGCCTACGAGCAGTACTTC	CASSSGPAYEQYF
few	TRBV19	TRBJ2-3	NA	TGTGCCAGTAGTAAGGGGGTTTTAGTAGATACGCAGTATTTT	CASSKGVLVDTQYF
NA	TRBV10-3	TRBJ1-1	NA	TGTGCCATCACTCCATTTTCGAACACTGAAGCTTTCTTT	CAITPFSNTEAFF
NA	TRBV28	TRBJ2-3	TRBD2	TGTGCCAGCAGTAAGGCCGGGACTAGCGGCCACACAGATACGCAGTATTTT	CASSKAGTSGHTDTQYF
few	TRBV6-6	TRBJ1-1	NA	TGTGCCAGCATCCCCCGAGCCGGGATCACTGAAGCTTTCTTT	CASIPRAGITEAFF
NA	TRBV6-6	TRBJ2-4	TRBD2	TGTGCCAGCCGGGGGGGGGTAGCCAAAAACATTCAGTACTTC	CASRGGVAKNIQYF
few	TRBV20-1	TRBJ1-1	NA	TGCAGTGCTAGGTCGCCGGAAAACACTGAAGCTTTCTTT	CSARSPENTEAFF
NA	TRBV6-5	TRBJ1-3	NA	TGTGCCAGCAGTTACTCGCGCTATACAGCCCACTCTGGAAACACCATATATTTT	CASSYSRYTAHSGNTIYF
many	TRBV3-1	TRBJ1-6	NA	TGTGCCAGCACCCCGGGACGGGGGAATTCACCCCTCCACTTT	CASTPGRGNSPLHF
NA	TRBV6-2/TRBV6-3	TRBJ1-2	TRBD1	TGTGCCAGCAGTTCGCAGGGGGCGTCCCATGGCTACACCTTC	CASSSQGASHGYTF
NA	TRBV29-1	TRBJ2-5	TRBD2	TGCAGCGTTGAGAGCGGGGGTCATCAAGAGACCCAGTACTTC	CSVESGGHQETQYF
NA	TRBV5-1	TRBJ1-2	NA	TGCGCCAGCAGCTTGGGGGGAGGACAGATCTATGGCTACACCTTC	CASSLGGGQIYGYTF
few	TRBV6-2/TRBV6-3	TRBJ2-1	TRBD1	TGTGCCAGCCGAGGGACAGGCCTAGGCGAGCAGTTCTTC	CASRGTGLGEQFF
few	TRBV4-2	TRBJ2-1	TRBD2	TGTGCCAGCAGCCAAGAAGTTTCAGCGGGGGGCGGTAATGAGCAGTTCTTC	CASSQEVSAGGGNEQFF
few	TRBV4-3	TRBJ2-7	NA	TGCGCCAGCAGCCAAGAGCGGGGGCTAACCTACGAGCAGTACTTC	CASSQERGLTYEQYF
NA	TRBV4-1	TRBJ1-1	TRBD1	TGCGCCAGCAGCCAAGCGACAGGGGGCTCGAACACTGAAGCTTTCTTT	CASSQATGGSNTEAFF
NA	TRBV5-6	TRBJ1-1	NA	TGTGCCAGCAGCTTGCCCGGGTCGAACACTGAAGCTTTCTTT	CASSLPGSNTEAFF
NA	TRBV28	TRBJ1-1	NA	TGTGCCAGCCATCCGCCTCTTAGTAAGCCCTTGGGTGAAGCTTTCTTT	CASHPPLSKPLGEAFF
many	TRBV4-2	TRBJ2-1	TRBD2	TGTGCCAGCAGACCGAGCGGGGGGGACGGCAATGAGCAGTTCTTC	CASRPSGGDGNEQFF